One sample yielded the 2 T cell receptor beta chains listed below, sequenced in a study of cytomegalovirus exposure and HLA in healthy donors. PCR involved 60 Vbeta and 13 Jbeta primers. Sequencing used immunoSEQ multiplex PCR; TCRdb keeps in-frame clones, though not all of them. The sample records under 200,000 clones, approximately 67% being singletons. The sample consisted of PBMCs. The receptors were sampled from a woman younger than 30 in good health and CMV-seropositive.

The CDR3 region is CASSQVRGAVGNTEAFF. CDR3 coding DNA: TGCGCCAGCAGCCAAGTCAGGGGTGCAGTTGGGAACACTGAAGCTTTCTTT. This sequence joins TRBV4-3 and TRBJ1-1, with a weak D call TRBD1 (6 bases). The CDR3 loop spans 17 amino acids. Trimming shortened V by 1 base and J by 1 base, and 16 bases separated the two germline ends. The germline CDR1 and CDR2 sequences are LGHNA and YSLEER.

The rearrangement joins TRBV5-6 to TRBJ2-5; D perhaps matches TRBD2 (6 bases). Trimming shortened V by 4 bases and J by 9 bases, and 19 bases separated the two germline ends. Germline V gives CDR1 SGHDT, CDR2 YYEEEE. The CDR3 is 14 amino acids. This CDR3 reads CASSLSLGWGAQYF. CDR3 sequence (DNA): TGTGCCAGCAGCCTTAGCCTCGGGTGGGGGGCCCAGTACTTC.